These 29 T cell receptor beta chains came from one sample sequenced in a study of CD8 T cells in Susac syndrome. Reverse transcription of about 0.5 to 1 ug RNA was carried out with random hexamers. Each CDR3 protein gets one entry after TCRdb re-called the immunoSEQ multiplex PCR reads with MiXCR. The top ten hold roughly 0.46% of the sample, which has tens of thousands of distinct CDR3 sequences, 95% seen once. The specimen was CD8+ T cells from PBMCs. Receptor source: a human donor with Susac syndrome.

The chain uses TRBV6-1 and TRBJ2-3, with 9 bases identical to TRBD2. The CDR3 length is 17 residues. The J segment lost 8 bases and the V segment lost 5 bases, leaving 17 bases of the junction unmatched. Per germline, CDR1 MNHNS and CDR2 SASEGT. The CDR3 DNA reads as TGTGCCAGCAGTACCCTCAGTGCGGGAGGGCCCTTTGGTACGCAGTATTTT. It codes for CASSTLSAGGPFGTQYF.

The rearrangement uses TRBV21-1 and TRBJ2-1; TRBD1 reflects the table's D call only, with no check against the DNA. TRBV21-1 constitutes a pseudogene. CDR3 length: 15 residues. CDR3 amino acids: CASSIRQGAYNEQFF. The CDR3, as DNA: TGTGCCAGCAGCATTCGACAGGGGGCCTACAATGAGCAGTTCTTC.

V and J are TRBV29-1 and TRBJ2-3; D is tentatively TRBD1 or TRBD2 (5 bases each). Germline V gene data show CDR1 as SQVTM and CDR2 as ANQGSEA. V lost 7 bases and J 0 bases, leaving 14 bases between the germline ends. CDR3 length: 14 amino acids. Written as DNA, the CDR3 is TGCAGCGCTGAGGGGAGTGACAGCACAGATACGCAGTATTTT. Translation gives CSAEGSDSTDTQYF.

As for this clonotype: Its ends do not fully match the called genes, so a read error is possible. The chain joins TRBV7-3 to TRBJ2-3; D uncertain. Germline CDR1 is SGHTA and CDR2 is FQGTGA. The CDR3 is made up of 13 amino acids. The CDR3 region is CATSRASTDTQYF. DNA for the CDR3: TGTGCCACCAGCCGGGCCAGCACAGATACGCAGTATTTT.

V is TRBV5-4 and J is TRBJ2-7; no definite D call. The CDR3 consists of 14 residues. Between the trimmed V and J ends, which lost 1 base and 6 bases, there was a span of 14 bases. Germline V gene lookup returns CDR1 SGHNT and CDR2 YYREEE (reference sequence). The CDR3, as DNA: TGTGCCAGCAGCTTGTCCCCGTTGATCCGCGAGCAGTACTTC. Translated: CASSLSPLIREQYF. Full variable domain (missing parts from reference TRBV5-4 and TRBJ2-7): ETGVTQSPTHLIKTRGQQVTLRCSSQSGHNTVSWYQQALGQGPQFIFQYYREEENGRGNFPPRFSGLQFPNYSSELNVNALELDDSALYLCASSLSPLIREQYFGPGTRLTVT.

The chain employs TRBV3-1 and TRBJ1-2, with D unclear. CDR1 and CDR2 (germline): LGHDT, YNNKEL (reference sequence). The CDR3 extends over 16 amino acids. V was cut by 5 bases and J by 0 bases, with 16 bases left in between. DNA for the CDR3: TGTGCCAGCAGCAGCACGAACCCGTTACCTAACTATGGCTACACCTTC. Translating gives CASSSTNPLPNYGYTF.

The J gene is TRBJ1-2, the V gene TRBV29-1; D not certain. This CDR3 spans 15 amino acids. V was pared by 0 bases and J by 0 bases, with 11 bases between. Germline V gene sequence: CDR1 SQVTM, CDR2 ANQGSEA. In nucleotides, the CDR3 is TGCAGCGTTGAAGACGGGCCACCCGCTAACTATGGCTACACCTTC. Translation gives CSVEDGPPANYGYTF.

V gene TRBV30 combines with J gene TRBJ2-5; tentative D call: TRBD2 (5 bases). Trimming took 0 bases from V and 5 from J, leaving 16 bases between them. The CDR3 spans 15 residues. Germline-derived CDR1 and CDR2 are GTSNPN and SVGIG (reference sequence). The CDR3 region has the DNA TGTGCCTGGAGTGTACCCCAAGAGGGAATGGAGACCCAGTACTTC. Its translation: CAWSVPQEGMETQYF.

V is TRBV7-9 and J is TRBJ2-3; possible D gene TRBD2, 6 bases. The CDR3 has 14 residues. Germline CDR1 is SEHNR and CDR2 is FQNEAQ (reference sequence). With 5 bases removed from V and 2 bases from J, the gap between germline ends came to 11 bases. The CDR3 coding sequence is TGTGCCAGCAGCGTCGGGGGAGTCACAGATACGCAGTATTTT. Protein sequence: CASSVGGVTDTQYF.

The chain uses TRBV28 and TRBJ2-2; no reliable D call. Germline values: CDR1 MDHEN, CDR2 SYDVKM. Trimming removed 6 bases at V and 5 bases at J, with 10 bases between. The CDR3 is made up of 13 amino acids. CDR3 protein: CASSLKLTGELFF. CDR3 DNA: TGTGCCAGCAGCCTAAAGTTGACCGGGGAGCTGTTTTTT.

The chain is built from TRBV2 and TRBJ1-2, with D possibly matching TRBD1 (5 bases). The CDR3 has 12 amino acids. Trimming cost V 6 bases and J 8 bases, with 13 bases left between them. From germline, CDR1 is SNHLY and CDR2 FYNNEI. CDR3 coding DNA: TGTGCCAGCAGCTCATCCGGGGACGGCTACACCTTC. As protein: CASSSSGDGYTF.

This chain uses TRBV9 with TRBJ2-2; TRBD2 matches at 8 bases. J gave up 3 bases and V 0 bases, and 4 bases lay outside the gene matches. CDR3 length: 16 amino acids. Germline V lookup: CDR1 SGDLS, CDR2 YYNGEE. DNA for the CDR3: TGTGCCAGCAGCGTAGTGTCGGGAGGGGACACCGGGGAGCTGTTTTTT. Protein sequence: CASSVVSGGDTGELFF. Variable domain in full (rest from reference TRBV9 and TRBJ2-2): DSGVTQTPKHLITATGQRVTLRCSPRSGDLSVYWYQQSLDQGLQFLIQYYNGEERAKGNILERFSAQQFPDLHSELNLSSLELGDSALYFCASSVVSGGDTGELFFGEGSRLTVL.

The chain combines TRBV7-9 with TRBJ2-5; 10 bases fit TRBD1. With 7 bases clipped from V and 5 bases from J, the junction kept 13 bases outside the gene matches. Germline lookup yields CDR1 SEHNR and CDR2 FQNEAQ (reference sequence). The CDR3 has 16 amino acids. The CDR3 reads CASIRGTGVYQETQYF. The CDR3 DNA reads TGTGCCAGCATCCGGGGGACAGGGGTCTATCAGGAGACCCAGTACTTC. Full variable domain (outside the CDR3, taken from reference TRBV7-9 and TRBJ2-5): DTGVSQNPRHKITKRGQNVTFRCDPISEHNRLYWYRQTLGQGPEFLTYFQNEAQLEKSRLLSDRFSAERPKGSFSTLEIQRTEQGDSAMYLCASIRGTGVYQETQYFGPGTRLLVL.

The chain links TRBV6-2 or TRBV6-3 to TRBJ1-2, with 8 positions matching TRBD1. This CDR3 contains 14 residues. The V gene end was trimmed by 4 bases and the J gene end by 7 bases; junction bases not matched to a gene: 8. Looked up from germline, CDR1 is MNHEY and CDR2 is SVGEGT. The CDR3 reads CASSSAGTGSGYTF. CDR3 nucleotide sequence: TGTGCCAGCAGTTCCGCCGGGACAGGTAGTGGCTACACCTTC.

V gene TRBV29-1 combines with J gene TRBJ1-1, with D possibly matching TRBD1 (5 bases). V was trimmed by 4 bases and J by 1 base, leaving 10 bases between them. The germline CDR1 and CDR2 sequences are SQVTM and ANQGSEA. This CDR3 has 13 amino acids. The CDR3 DNA sequence: TGCAGCGTTGCGTTGGGGACGAACACTGAAGCTTTCTTT. This translates into CSVALGTNTEAFF.

This clonotype has only a few counts. The chain joins TRBV6-5 to TRBJ1-5; D call uncertain. The CDR3 totals 13 residues. V was cut by 2 bases and J by 0 bases, with 2 bases left in between. The germline gives CDR1 MNHEY, CDR2 SVGAGI. Written as DNA, the CDR3 is TGTGCCAGCAGTTACGGTAGCAATCAGCCCCAGCATTTT. This codes for CASSYGSNQPQHF.

J is TRBJ2-5 and V is TRBV7-9; TRBD2 might be the D (6 bases). V shed 5 bases and J shed 9 bases, with 22 bases lying between them. CDR3 length equals 15 residues. Germline V gene sequence: CDR1 SEHNR, CDR2 FQNEAQ (reference sequence). The CDR3 loop reads CASSQGAGPPGAQYF. In DNA form, the CDR3 reads TGTGCCAGCAGCCAAGGCGCGGGGCCTCCGGGGGCCCAGTACTTC.

The chain employs TRBV19 and TRBJ1-1; D is perhaps TRBD1 (5 bases). V lost 3 bases to trimming and J lost 5 bases, with 7 bases between them. CDR1 LNHDA and CDR2 SQIVND come from the germline V gene (reference sequence). This CDR3 has 12 amino acids. This CDR3 is CASSIGATEAFF. CDR3 DNA: TGTGCCAGTAGTATTGGGGCGACTGAAGCTTTCTTT.

The chain combines TRBV12-3 or TRBV12-4 with TRBJ2-7; 14 nucleotides line up with TRBD2. Trimming removed 6 bases from V and 7 bases from J; junction bases left unmatched: 11. The CDR3 length is 16 residues. CDR3 residues: CASSQGTSGSYGEQYF. CDR3 nucleotides: TGTGCCAGCAGCCAAGGGACTAGCGGGAGCTATGGTGAGCAGTACTTC.

This clonotype is a singleton in its sample. DNA for the CDR3: TGTGCCAGCAGTGAAGTCGGTGAAGCTTTCTTT. Its translation is CASSEVGEAFF. The chain couples TRBV25-1 to TRBJ1-1; no firm D call. The CDR3 is 11 residues long. V lost 2 bases to trimming and J lost 7 bases, with 5 bases between them. From germline, CDR1 is MGHDK and CDR2 SYGVNS. Full variable domain (remainder filled in from reference TRBV25-1 and TRBJ1-1): EADIYQTPRYLVIGTGKKITLECSQTMGHDKMYWYQQDPGMELHLIHYSYGVNSTEKGDLSSESTVSRIRTEHFPLTLESARPSHTSQYLCASSEVGEAFFGQGTRLTVV.

The chain combines TRBV20-1 with TRBJ2-1; tentative D call: TRBD2 (7 bases). The V end was cut by 6 bases, the J end by 5 bases, with 17 bases between. The germline gives CDR1 DFQATT, CDR2 SNEGSKA (reference sequence). The CDR3 sequence is 14 residues long. The CDR3 region is CSARGGGLNNEQFF. The CDR3 nucleotides are TGCAGTGCGCGTGGGGGGGGCCTAAACAATGAGCAGTTCTTC.

This chain joins TRBV4-1 and TRBJ2-6; no clear D gene. Germline V CDR1 and CDR2: MGHRA, YSYEKL. The CDR3 spans 15 residues. V dropped 1 base and J dropped 4 bases, with 8 bases sitting between them. The CDR3 loop is CASSQVSPGANVLTF. The DNA of the CDR3 is TGCGCCAGCAGCCAAGTCTCTCCCGGGGCCAACGTCCTGACTTTC.

The chain joins TRBV29-1 to TRBJ2-2; 8 bases are a match to TRBD1. CDR1 SQVTM and CDR2 ANQGSEA come from the germline V gene. The CDR3 is 16 amino acids. V dropped 0 bases and J dropped 6; count of bases not matched to a gene: 9. CDR3 in amino acids: CSVEDSGTGTSGELFF. The DNA for the CDR3 is TGCAGCGTTGAAGATTCTGGGACAGGTACCTCCGGGGAGCTGTTTTTT.

The CDR3 protein is CSAGELFF. CDR3 DNA sequence: TGCAGTGCGGGGGAGCTGTTTTTT. The chain has TRBV20-1 and TRBJ2-2, with D hard to call. Germline loops: CDR1 DFQATT, CDR2 SNEGSKA (reference sequence). The CDR3 covers 8 residues. Trimming removed 6 bases from V and 8 bases from J, with 1 base in between.

This clonotype was seen once. This chain connects TRBV3-1 to TRBJ2-7; 9 bases match TRBD2. The CDR3 has 15 amino acids. The trim removed 1 base at V and 1 base at J, leaving 2 bases unmatched. The germline V gene has CDR1 LGHDT and CDR2 YNNKEL (reference sequence). CDR3 bases: TGTGCCAGCAGCCAAGTAGCGGGAGCTTCCTACGAGCAGTACTTC. Its translation is CASSQVAGASYEQYF.

The J gene is TRBJ2-1, the V gene TRBV20-1, with D possibly TRBD1 on 5 matching bases. Germline values: CDR1 DFQATT, CDR2 SNEGSKA (reference sequence). This CDR3 has 13 amino acids. Trimming pared 6 bases from V and 4 bases from J, leaving 13 bases between. In nucleotides, the CDR3 is TGCAGTGCCAACCCCAGGGCTTACAATGAGCAGTTCTTC. It is translated as CSANPRAYNEQFF.

J is TRBJ2-4 and V is TRBV5-6; D remains unclear. The germline V gene has CDR1 SGHDT and CDR2 YYEEEE. The V end lost 0 bases, the J end lost 6 bases, and 7 bases lay between the germline ends. The CDR3 has 13 residues. The CDR3 DNA reads as TGTGCCAGCAGCTTGGGGTCTTCAAACATTCAGTACTTC. This codes for CASSLGSSNIQYF.

The chain joins TRBV7-9 to TRBJ2-5; TRBD2 matches 11 bases. CDR3 size: 16 residues. Germline loops: CDR1 SEHNR, CDR2 FQNEAQ (reference sequence). J lost 5 bases, V lost 5 bases, and 10 bases had no gene match. The CDR3: CASSPPLAGGGETQYF. The CDR3 DNA reads as TGTGCCAGCAGCCCCCCCCTAGCGGGAGGCGGGGAGACCCAGTACTTC. Based on the CDR3 plus reference TRBV7-9 and TRBJ2-5, the full variable domain is DTGVSQNPRHKITKRGQNVTFRCDPISEHNRLYWYRQTLGQGPEFLTYFQNEAQLEKSRLLSDRFSAERPKGSFSTLEIQRTEQGDSAMYLCASSPPLAGGGETQYFGPGTRLLVL.

V usage is TRBV7-9 and J usage is TRBJ2-1, with 12 bases identical to TRBD1. The CDR3 contains 14 residues. Germline CDR1 reads SEHNR; CDR2 reads FQNEAQ (reference sequence). V lost 4 bases, J lost 9 bases, and 4 bases stayed unmatched. The CDR3 loop reads CASSYGTGGFEQFF. CDR3 sequence (DNA): TGTGCCAGCAGCTACGGGACAGGGGGCTTTGAGCAGTTCTTC.